Below are 15 T cell receptor beta chains sequenced from a single sample in a study of blood T cell repertoires in COVID-19. The method was immunoSEQ multiplex PCR; TCRdb's version includes in-frame clones alone and lacks a portion of them. The table shows more than 100,000 clones, with about 90% occurring only once. Source material: peripheral blood. These receptors all stem from a woman in her forties or fifties with active or convalescent COVID-19.

The chain combines TRBV6-5 with TRBJ1-1; D possibly corresponds to TRBD1 (6 bases). This CDR3 has 15 amino acids. Germline V gives CDR1 MNHEY, CDR2 SVGAGI. Trimming stripped 2 bases from V and 4 bases from J, with 14 bases between. CDR3 bases: TGTGCCAGCAGTTACCTACAGGGTGGAGGCACTGAAGCTTTCTTT. This gives the protein CASSYLQGGGTEAFF.

The CDR3 bases are TGTGCCAGCAGTTACTCGATAAAGGAACAGATTGAAAAACTGTTTTTT. Residues: CASSYSIKEQIEKLFF. The J gene is TRBJ1-4, the V gene TRBV6-2 or TRBV6-3, with D uncertain. Germline V gene lookup returns CDR1 MNHEY and CDR2 SVGEGT. This CDR3 comprises 16 residues. Trimming pared 0 bases from V and 7 bases from J, leaving 15 bases between.

As DNA, the CDR3 is TGTGCCAGTACCTATGCGGTGGAGAATCAGCCCCAGCATTTT. Protein: CASTYAVENQPQHF. This chain connects TRBV19 to TRBJ1-5; D gene ambiguous. CDR3 length: 14 residues. The V gene lost 7 bases and the J gene lost 4 bases, with 14 bases spanning the gap. Germline CDR1 reads LNHDA; CDR2 reads SQIVND (reference sequence).

The V gene is TRBV5-1, the J gene TRBJ1-2; TRBD1 is a possible D gene (5 bases). V was shortened by 4 bases and J by 6 bases, with 13 bases between the two germline ends. This CDR3 is built from 13 residues. CDR1 is SGHRS, CDR2 YFSETQ, per germline. The DNA of the CDR3 is TGCGCCAGCAGCGGGGGGACCTCGAATGGCTACACCTTC. It is translated as CASSGGTSNGYTF.

The rearrangement uses TRBV4-3 and TRBJ2-3; 11 bases are a match to TRBD2. This CDR3 spans 22 amino acids. Germline V CDR1 and CDR2: LGHNA, YSLEER. J lost 1 base, V lost 4 bases, and 22 bases had no gene match. The CDR3 is CASSPTYPTSGSGLVGTDTQYF. CDR3 nucleotides: TGCGCCAGCAGCCCCACCTACCCAACTAGCGGGAGCGGTTTGGTCGGCACAGATACGCAGTATTTT.

The V and J genes are TRBV7-9 and TRBJ2-3, with TRBD2 identical over 8 bases. The trim removed 7 bases at V and 2 bases at J, leaving 11 bases unmatched. Germline V gene data show CDR1 as SEHNR and CDR2 as FQNEAQ (reference sequence). This CDR3 is 16 amino acids long. The CDR3 DNA sequence: TGTGCCAGCACCCCCCCCGCGGGGGGAGCCACAGATACGCAGTATTTT. Its protein product is CASTPPAGGATDTQYF. The full variable domain, completed using reference TRBV7-9 and TRBJ2-3, is DTGVSQNPRHKITKRGQNVTFRCDPISEHNRLYWYRQTLGQGPEFLTYFQNEAQLEKSRLLSDRFSAERPKGSFSTLEIQRTEQGDSAMYLCASTPPAGGATDTQYFGPGTRLTVL.

Written as DNA, the CDR3 is TGTGCCAGCAGCCAGACTAGCGGCTCCAATGAGCAGTTCTTC. This translates into CASSQTSGSNEQFF. This chain uses TRBV3-1 (or the pseudogene TRBV3-2) with TRBJ2-1; 9 bases match TRBD2. The V segment lost 3 bases and the J segment 6 bases; nucleotides outside the gene matches: 3. The germline V gene encodes CDR1 LGHDT and CDR2 YNNKEL (reference sequence). This CDR3 is built from 14 residues.

This sequence joins TRBV7-3 and TRBJ2-2, with 7 bases lining up with TRBD1. The J segment lost 1 base and the V segment lost 3 bases, leaving 2 bases of the junction unmatched. Per the germline V gene, CDR1 is SGHTA and CDR2 is FQGTGA. The CDR3 has 15 amino acids. Written as DNA, the CDR3 is TGTGCCAGCAGCTTTGCAGGGGGGAACACCGGGGAGCTGTTTTTT. This sequence encodes CASSFAGGNTGELFF.

This clone appeared a few times. This chain connects TRBV5-4 to TRBJ1-4; weak D call: TRBD1 (6 bases). The CDR3 consists of 15 residues. V was clipped by 4 bases and J by 7 bases, with 17 bases between them. CDR1 and CDR2 (germline): SGHNT, YYREEE (reference sequence). The DNA for the CDR3 is TGTGCCAGCAGCCGCAACAGGGAAGGAGGTGAAAAACTGTTTTTT. Protein sequence: CASSRNREGGEKLFF.

V is TRBV18 and J is TRBJ2-3, with a weak D call TRBD1 (5 bases). V lost 0 bases and J 6 bases, leaving 13 bases between the germline ends. The germline CDR1 and CDR2 sequences are KGHSH and LQKENI. This CDR3 is 15 amino acids long. CDR3 sequence: CASSPPDSPADTQYF. The DNA of the CDR3 is TGTGCCAGCTCACCACCAGACAGTCCCGCGGATACGCAGTATTTT.

This chain links TRBV30 with TRBJ2-3, with 7 bases aligning to TRBD2. The ends lost 2 bases at V and 4 bases at J; junction bases unmatched: 6. Germline values: CDR1 GTSNPN, CDR2 SVGIG (reference sequence). The CDR3 is 14 amino acids. This chain's CDR3 is CAWSSGTTSDTQYF. The CDR3 DNA sequence: TGTGCCTGGAGTTCCGGGACTACTTCAGATACGCAGTATTTT.

In its sample, this clone was seen a few times. The CDR3 region is CASTKGAGNQPQHF. The DNA for the CDR3 is TGTGCCAGCACCAAAGGGGCAGGGAACCAGCCCCAGCATTTT. This sequence joins TRBV2 and TRBJ1-5; tentative D call: TRBD1 (5 bases). This CDR3 is 14 amino acids long. CDR1 and CDR2 from the germline V gene are SNHLY and FYNNEI. V lost 7 bases and J 7 bases, leaving 17 bases between the germline ends.

This chain links TRBV5-1 with TRBJ2-2; TRBD2 matches 7 bases. CDR1 SGHRS and CDR2 YFSETQ come from the germline V gene. The junction had 4 bases not matched to a gene; V was cut back by 2 bases and J by 3 bases. The CDR3 loop spans 15 amino acids. This chain's CDR3 is CASSFASGYTGELFF. For the CDR3, the DNA is TGCGCCAGCAGCTTTGCTAGCGGATACACCGGGGAGCTGTTTTTT.

The rearrangement uses TRBV28 and TRBJ2-7; TRBD1 agrees at 7 bases. In germline, CDR1 is MDHEN, CDR2 SYDVKM. After removal of 5 bases from V and 2 bases from J, the junction contained 9 bases not matched to a gene. CDR3 size: 15 residues. For the CDR3, the DNA is TGTGCCAGCAGTCTACCCGGACAGGCAACCTACGAGCAGTACTTC. Translation gives CASSLPGQATYEQYF.

The V gene is TRBV25-1, the J gene TRBJ1-2; the match to TRBD1 covers 8 bases. The CDR3 is made up of 16 amino acids. The trim removed 2 bases at V and 6 bases at J, leaving 11 bases unmatched. CDR1 and CDR2 (germline): MGHDK, SYGVNS. DNA for the CDR3: TGTGCCAGCAGTGAACAAGACAGGGGCAGTGGTAATGGCTACACCTTC. Amino acid sequence: CASSEQDRGSGNGYTF.